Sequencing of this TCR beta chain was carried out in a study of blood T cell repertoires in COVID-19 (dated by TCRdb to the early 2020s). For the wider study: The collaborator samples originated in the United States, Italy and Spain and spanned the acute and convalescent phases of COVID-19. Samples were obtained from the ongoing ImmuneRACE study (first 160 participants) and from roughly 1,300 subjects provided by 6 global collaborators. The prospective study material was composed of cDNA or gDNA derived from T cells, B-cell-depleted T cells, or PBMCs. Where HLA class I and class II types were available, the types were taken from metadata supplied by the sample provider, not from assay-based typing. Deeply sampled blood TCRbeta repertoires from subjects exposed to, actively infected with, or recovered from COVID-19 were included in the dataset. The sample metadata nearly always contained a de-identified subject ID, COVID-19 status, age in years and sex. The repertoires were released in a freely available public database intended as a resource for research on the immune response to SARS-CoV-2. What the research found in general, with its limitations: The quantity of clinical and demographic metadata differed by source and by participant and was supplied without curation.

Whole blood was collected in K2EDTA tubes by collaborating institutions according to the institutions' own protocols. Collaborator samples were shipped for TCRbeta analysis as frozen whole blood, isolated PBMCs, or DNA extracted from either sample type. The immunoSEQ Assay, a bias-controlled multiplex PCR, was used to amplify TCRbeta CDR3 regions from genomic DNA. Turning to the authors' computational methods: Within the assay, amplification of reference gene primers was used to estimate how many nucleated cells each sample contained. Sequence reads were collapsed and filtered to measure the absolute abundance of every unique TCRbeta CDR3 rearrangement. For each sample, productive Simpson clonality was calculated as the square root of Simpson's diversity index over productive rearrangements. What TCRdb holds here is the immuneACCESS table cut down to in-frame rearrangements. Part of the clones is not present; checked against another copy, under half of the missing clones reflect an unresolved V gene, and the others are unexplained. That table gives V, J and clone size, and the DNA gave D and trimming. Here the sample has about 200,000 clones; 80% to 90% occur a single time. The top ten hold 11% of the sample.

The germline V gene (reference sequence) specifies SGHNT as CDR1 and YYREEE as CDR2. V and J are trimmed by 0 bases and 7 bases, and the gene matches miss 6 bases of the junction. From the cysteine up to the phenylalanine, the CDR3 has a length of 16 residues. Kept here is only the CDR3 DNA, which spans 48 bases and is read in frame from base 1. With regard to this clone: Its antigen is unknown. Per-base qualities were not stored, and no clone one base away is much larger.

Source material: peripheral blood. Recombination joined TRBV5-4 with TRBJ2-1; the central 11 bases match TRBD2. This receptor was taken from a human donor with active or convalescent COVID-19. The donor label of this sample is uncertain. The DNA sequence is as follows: TGTGCCAGCAGCTTGGAGGCTAGCGGGGGGTCTAATGAGCAGTTCTTC. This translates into CASSLEASGGSNEQFF.